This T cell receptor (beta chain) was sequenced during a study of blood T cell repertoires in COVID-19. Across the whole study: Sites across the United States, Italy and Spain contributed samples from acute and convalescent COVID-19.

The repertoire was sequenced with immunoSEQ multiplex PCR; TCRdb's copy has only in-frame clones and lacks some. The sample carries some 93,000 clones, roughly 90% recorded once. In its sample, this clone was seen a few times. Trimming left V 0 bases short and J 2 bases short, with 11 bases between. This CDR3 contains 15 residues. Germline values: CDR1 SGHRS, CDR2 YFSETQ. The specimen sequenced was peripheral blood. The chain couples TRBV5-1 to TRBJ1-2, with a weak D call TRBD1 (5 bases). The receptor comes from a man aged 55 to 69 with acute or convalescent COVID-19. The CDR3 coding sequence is TGCGCCAGCAGCTTGGGACAGCCATTGAACTATGGCTACACCTTC. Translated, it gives CASSLGQPLNYGYTF.